This T cell receptor beta chain was found in a study of T cell responses to AZD1222 COVID-19 vaccine. Germline V gives CDR1 LNHDA, CDR2 SQIVND (reference sequence). The CDR3 is 14 residues long. V gave up 5 bases and J gave up 4 bases; unmatched junction bases: 7. This clone was observed a few times. Produced via immunoSEQ multiplex PCR; TCRdb's table is partial and in-frame only. Among more than 95,000 clones listed, roughly 84% were seen once. The chain has TRBV19 and TRBJ1-2, with TRBD1 identical over 7 bases. Here the sequenced sample was peripheral blood, taken 28 days after the second AZD1222 dose. This TCR was sampled from an adult who received the AZD1222 COVID-19 vaccine. The CDR3, as DNA: TGTGCCAGTAGTCACCCGGGACAGTCCTATGGCTACACCTTC. Its protein is CASSHPGQSYGYTF.